The 14 T cell receptor beta chains reported below all come from one sample, sequenced in a study of CD8 T cells in Susac syndrome. Random-hexamer reverse transcription was applied to roughly 0.5 to 1 ug RNA. TCRdb re-analysed the immunoSEQ multiplex PCR reads in MiXCR, keeping a single row per CDR3 protein. The table lists about 50,000 distinct CDR3 sequences, about 92% of them singletons, with 0.4% to 0.65% in the top ten. Sequencing was carried out using CD8+ T cells from PBMCs. These receptors all stem from a human donor with multiple sclerosis.

This rearrangement joins TRBV6-1 to TRBJ1-2; D is unresolved. V shed 2 bases and J shed 6 bases, with 7 bases lying between them. The CDR3 is made up of 12 amino acids. Germline values: CDR1 MNHNS, CDR2 SASEGT. The CDR3 DNA sequence: TGTGCCAGCAGTGAATCCGGGGATGGCTACACCTTC. Its translation is CASSESGDGYTF.

This chain uses TRBV11-1 with TRBJ1-2, with D possibly TRBD1 on 5 matching bases. V lost 5 bases, J lost 6 bases, and 13 bases lay in between. There are 13 residues in the CDR3. The germline CDR1 and CDR2 sequences are SGHAT and FQDESV (reference sequence). CDR3: CASSRHGQNGYTF. The CDR3 DNA follows: TGTGCCAGCAGCCGGCACGGACAAAATGGCTACACCTTC.

The chain uses TRBV6-1 and TRBJ1-5, with D perhaps TRBD1 (6 bases). Germline CDR1 reads MNHNS; CDR2 reads SASEGT. V lost 4 bases and J lost 5, with 9 bases in between. The CDR3 loop spans 13 amino acids. CDR3 nucleotides: TGTGCCAGCAGTGGCAGACAGGATCAGCCCCAGCATTTT. This gives the protein CASSGRQDQPQHF.

This clonotype was observed a few times. This chain uses TRBV27 with TRBJ1-1, with D possibly TRBD1 on 6 matching bases. The CDR3 consists of 13 residues. The germline CDR1 and CDR2 sequences are MNHEY and SMNVEV (reference sequence). Trimming removed 2 bases from V and 4 bases from J, with 8 bases in between. DNA of the CDR3: TGTGCCAGCAGTTTAAGCAGGGGCACTGAAGCTTTCTTT. Its protein is CASSLSRGTEAFF.

CDR3 amino acids: CASTTDRFNSPLHF. CDR3 sequence (DNA): TGTGCCAGCACCACGGACAGGTTTAATTCACCCCTCCACTTT. The gene calls are TRBV28 and TRBJ1-6, with TRBD1 matching 7 bases. Germline V gene sequence: CDR1 MDHEN, CDR2 SYDVKM. Trimming took 7 bases from V and 6 from J; bases not matched to a gene: 6. The CDR3 sequence is 14 residues long.

J is TRBJ2-7 and V is TRBV20-1; no clear D. V lost 4 bases, J lost 2 bases, and 12 bases lay in between. Germline V gives CDR1 DFQATT, CDR2 SNEGSKA (reference sequence). The CDR3 contains 13 residues. The CDR3 DNA follows: TGCAGTGCTAAAAAGGAATCCACCTACGAGCAGTACTTC. Amino acids: CSAKKESTYEQYF.

This clonotype was seen more than once but under ten times. This chain uses TRBV14 with TRBJ1-1; D remains unclear. The ends were cut back, 3 bases at V and 2 bases at J, with 10 bases in the middle. This CDR3 is 14 amino acids long. Germline assignment: CDR1 SGHDN and CDR2 FVKESK. CDR3 sequence: CASSHPRGNTEAFF. The CDR3 coding sequence is TGTGCCAGCAGCCATCCTCGGGGAAACACTGAAGCTTTCTTT.

The chain is built from TRBV6-4 and TRBJ2-1, with 11 nucleotides matching TRBD2. This CDR3 region has 16 residues. With V trimmed by 3 bases and J by 3 bases, 4 bases remained unmatched. Germline lookup yields CDR1 MRHNA and CDR2 SNTAGT. The CDR3 nucleotides read TGTGCCAGCAGTGAGTCCGGGACTAGCGGCTACAATGAGCAGTTCTTC. It yields the protein CASSESGTSGYNEQFF.

This chain connects TRBV12-3 or TRBV12-4 to TRBJ2-7, with 8 bases matching TRBD1. The CDR3 runs 12 residues. V was clipped by 6 bases and J by 7 bases; unmatched bases: 5. CDR3 region: CASRLTGGEQYF. The CDR3 region has the DNA TGTGCCAGCAGACTCACAGGGGGGGAGCAGTACTTC.

In this sample, this clonotype turned up once. The chain joins TRBV27 to TRBJ1-6, with D possibly being TRBD1 (5 bases). This CDR3 is built from 15 residues. V lost 1 base and J lost 7, with 11 bases in between. Germline V lookup: CDR1 MNHEY, CDR2 SMNVEV (reference sequence). CDR3 sequence: CASSLWAGRNSPLHF. CDR3 nucleotides: TGTGCCAGCAGTTTATGGGCAGGGAGGAATTCACCCCTCCACTTT.

This clonotype was detected a few times. This chain connects TRBV4-2 to TRBJ1-1; D unresolved. The CDR3 covers 14 residues. Germline CDR1 LGHNA, CDR2 YNFKEQ. Trimming left V 1 base short and J 0 bases short, with 6 bases between. The CDR3 region is CASSQGGLNTEAFF. The CDR3 nucleotides read TGTGCCAGCAGCCAAGGTGGCTTGAACACTGAAGCTTTCTTT.

This chain connects TRBV12-3 or TRBV12-4 to TRBJ2-2; D gene uncertain. V was clipped by 5 bases and J by 0 bases, with 10 bases between them. The CDR3 extends over 15 amino acids. For the CDR3, the DNA is TGTGCCAGCAGTCGTCCGGGCGCGAACACCGGGGAGCTGTTTTTT. The encoded protein is CASSRPGANTGELFF.

This chain joins TRBV3-1 and TRBJ2-7; no reliable D call. The germline gives CDR1 LGHDT, CDR2 YNNKEL (reference sequence). The CDR3 runs to 14 residues. Trimming removed 0 bases at V and 2 bases at J, with 8 bases between. For the CDR3, the DNA is TGTGCCAGCAGCCAAGATGTCAAACCCTACGAGCAGTACTTC. The encoded protein is CASSQDVKPYEQYF.

The chain joins TRBV2 to TRBJ1-2, with TRBD1 identical over 7 bases. V lost 9 bases to trimming and J lost 5 bases; unmatched junction nucleotides: 9. The CDR3 totals 13 residues. Germline lookup yields CDR1 SNHLY and CDR2 FYNNEI. In nucleotides, the CDR3 is TGTGCCAGTAAGAACCTACAGGGGTATGGCTACACCTTC. Translated, it gives CASKNLQGYGYTF.